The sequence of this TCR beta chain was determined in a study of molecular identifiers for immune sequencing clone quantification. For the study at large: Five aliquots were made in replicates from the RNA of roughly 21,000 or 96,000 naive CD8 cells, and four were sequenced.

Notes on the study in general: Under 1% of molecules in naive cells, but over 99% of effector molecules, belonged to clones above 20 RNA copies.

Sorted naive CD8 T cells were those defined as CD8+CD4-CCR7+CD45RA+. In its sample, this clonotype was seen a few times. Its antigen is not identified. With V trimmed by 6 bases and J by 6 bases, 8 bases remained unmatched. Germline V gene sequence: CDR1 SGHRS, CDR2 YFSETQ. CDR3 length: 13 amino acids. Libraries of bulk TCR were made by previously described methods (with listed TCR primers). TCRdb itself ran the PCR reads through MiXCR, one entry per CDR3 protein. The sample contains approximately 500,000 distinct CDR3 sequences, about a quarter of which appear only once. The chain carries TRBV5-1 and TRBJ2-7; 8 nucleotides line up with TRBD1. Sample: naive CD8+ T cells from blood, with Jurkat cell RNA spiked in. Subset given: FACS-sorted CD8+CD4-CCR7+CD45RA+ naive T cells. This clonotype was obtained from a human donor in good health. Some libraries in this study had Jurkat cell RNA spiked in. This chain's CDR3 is CASTPLTGAEQYF. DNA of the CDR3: TGCGCCAGCACCCCACTGACAGGGGCCGAGCAGTACTTC.